One sample yielded the 10 T cell receptor beta chains listed below, sequenced in a study of cytomegalovirus exposure and HLA in healthy donors. Data came from immunoSEQ multiplex PCR; TCRdb stores just in-frame clones and leaves some out. The table has approximately 260,000 clones, around 85% seen once. The sequencing sample was made of PBMCs. The receptors were sampled from a woman in her twenties or thirties in good health and CMV-seropositive.

The chain carries TRBV9 and TRBJ2-1; a possible D gene is TRBD2 (6 bases). V was cut by 0 bases and J by 8 bases, with 15 bases left in between. Germline V CDR1 and CDR2: SGDLS, YYNGEE. The CDR3 contains 15 residues. This chain's CDR3 is CASSVDSPLAYEQFF. The CDR3 region has the DNA TGTGCCAGCAGCGTAGATTCCCCACTAGCCTATGAGCAGTTCTTC.

As regards this clone: A read error may produce the germline difference seen at one junction end. The CDR3 loop is CASSLTSNEQFF. In DNA, the CDR3 is TGTGCCAGCAGCCTAACGAGCAATGAGCAGTTCTTC. The chain has TRBV7-3 and TRBJ2-1; D is unclear. CDR3 length: 12 residues. In germline, CDR1 is SGHTA, CDR2 FQGTGA.

This clone was found many times. The chain employs TRBV18 and TRBJ1-2; D perhaps matches TRBD1 (6 bases). Germline V lookup: CDR1 KGHSH, CDR2 LQKENI. The CDR3 extends over 12 amino acids. Deletions cut 1 base from V and 6 bases from J, with 6 bases between. CDR3: CASSPQGDGYTF. The CDR3 DNA reads as TGTGCCAGCTCACCACAGGGGGATGGCTACACCTTC. The variable domain in full, completed from reference TRBV18 and TRBJ1-2, reads NAGVMQNPRHLVRRRGQEARLRCSPMKGHSHVYWYRQLPEEGLKFMVYLQKENIIDESGMPKERFSAEFPKEGPSILRIQQVVRGDSAAYFCASSPQGDGYTFGSGTRLTVV.

This sequence joins TRBV19 and TRBJ1-5; 9 nucleotides match TRBD1. The CDR3 covers 14 residues. Germline values: CDR1 LNHDA, CDR2 SQIVND (reference sequence). J gave up 8 bases and V 5 bases, and 7 bases lay outside the gene matches. The CDR3 coding sequence is TGTGCCAGTAGTCCGGACAGGGGAGAGGAGCCCCAGCATTTT. Its translation: CASSPDRGEEPQHF. The whole variable domain, filled in from reference TRBV19 and TRBJ1-5, reads DGGITQSPKYLFRKEGQNVTLSCEQNLNHDAMYWYRQDPGQGLRLIYYSQIVNDFQKGDIAEGYSVSREKKESFPLTVTSAQKNPTAFYLCASSPDRGEEPQHFGDGTRLSIL.

The chain carries TRBV5-1 and TRBJ1-3, with a weak D call TRBD1 (6 bases). The V gene's germline CDR1 is SGHRS and CDR2 YFSETQ. The CDR3 runs to 16 residues. V lost 0 bases, J lost 3 bases, and 13 bases lay in between. CDR3 DNA sequence: TGCGCCAGCAGCTTGGCCTTAACAGGGTTTGGAAACACCATATATTTT. This codes for CASSLALTGFGNTIYF.

The chain employs TRBV29-1 and TRBJ1-4; 9 bases are a match to TRBD1. The CDR3 has 14 amino acids. The junction had 6 bases not matched to a gene; V was cut back by 2 bases and J by 8 bases. Germline V lookup: CDR1 SQVTM, CDR2 ANQGSEA. This chain's CDR3 is CSVESGTGNEKLFF. The CDR3, as DNA: TGCAGCGTTGAAAGCGGGACAGGGAACGAAAAACTGTTTTTT.

In its sample, this clone was seen once. The J gene is TRBJ2-5, the V gene TRBV28; 9 nucleotides agree with TRBD1. J was trimmed by 2 bases and V by 3 bases; bases with no gene match: 4. The germline V gene has CDR1 MDHEN and CDR2 SYDVKM. The CDR3 runs 15 residues. The CDR3 DNA is TGTGCCAGCAGTTTGGTACAGGGGGCTCAAGAGACCCAGTACTTC. The encoded protein is CASSLVQGAQETQYF.

This chain connects TRBV6-5 to TRBJ1-5; D not resolved. The germline gives CDR1 MNHEY, CDR2 SVGAGI. This CDR3 is 13 amino acids long. V lost 6 bases to trimming and J lost 0 bases, with 6 bases between them. CDR3 protein: CASSPYSNQPQHF. Here the CDR3 DNA reads TGTGCCAGCAGCCCTTATAGCAATCAGCCCCAGCATTTT.

V is TRBV29-1 and J is TRBJ1-2, with 9 bases aligning to TRBD1. J gave up 2 bases and V 6 bases, and 4 bases lay outside the gene matches. This CDR3 region has 13 residues. The germline V gene has CDR1 SQVTM and CDR2 ANQGSEA. The CDR3 region has the DNA TGCAGCGTGAAAACAGGGGGCAACTATGGCTACACCTTC. It yields the protein CSVKTGGNYGYTF.

The V call is TRBV5-1, the J call TRBJ1-1; TRBD1 might be the D (5 bases). Germline V lookup: CDR1 SGHRS, CDR2 YFSETQ. The V and J ends lost 2 bases and 1 base respectively, with 15 bases between them. This CDR3 is built from 16 residues. The CDR3 coding sequence is TGCGCCAGCAGCTTCCAGGGATCCTCAAGGAACACTGAAGCTTTCTTT. It specifies CASSFQGSSRNTEAFF. The whole variable domain, remainder taken from reference TRBV5-1 and TRBJ1-1, is KAGVTQTPRYLIKTRGQQVTLSCSPISGHRSVSWYQQTPGQGLQFLFEYFSETQRNKGNFPGRFSGRQFSNSRSEMNVSTLELGDSALYLCASSFQGSSRNTEAFFGQGTRLTVV.